This record looks at one T cell receptor (beta chain) sequence and its context. Antigen specificity is unknown. Germline CDR1 GTSNPN, CDR2 SVGIG (reference sequence). The length of the CDR3 is 12 residues. V dropped 1 base and J dropped 2 bases, with 5 bases sitting between them. This sample is part of a study of beta chain features in type 1 diabetes. Expressed TCRB transcripts were sequenced, since all the RNA that had been isolated was reverse transcribed. Produced via immunoSEQ multiplex PCR; TCRdb's table is partial and in-frame only. The table includes about 360,000 clones, about 12% detected once. General study points: Across all four CD4+ subsets, people with type 1 diabetes showed modestly shorter TCRB CDR3s. Resolution of whether HLA type affects TCRB rearrangement was not achieved here. Patients with type 1 diabetes showed fewer VDJ junction insertions and more deletions.

The sequenced sample was naive CD4+ T cells from blood. The chain recombines TRBV30 with TRBJ2-5; D unresolved. This TCR was recovered from a man between 18 and 35 years old in good health. The CDR3: CAWSGRQETQYF. CDR3 DNA: TGTGCCTGGAGTGGTAGACAAGAGACCCAGTACTTC.